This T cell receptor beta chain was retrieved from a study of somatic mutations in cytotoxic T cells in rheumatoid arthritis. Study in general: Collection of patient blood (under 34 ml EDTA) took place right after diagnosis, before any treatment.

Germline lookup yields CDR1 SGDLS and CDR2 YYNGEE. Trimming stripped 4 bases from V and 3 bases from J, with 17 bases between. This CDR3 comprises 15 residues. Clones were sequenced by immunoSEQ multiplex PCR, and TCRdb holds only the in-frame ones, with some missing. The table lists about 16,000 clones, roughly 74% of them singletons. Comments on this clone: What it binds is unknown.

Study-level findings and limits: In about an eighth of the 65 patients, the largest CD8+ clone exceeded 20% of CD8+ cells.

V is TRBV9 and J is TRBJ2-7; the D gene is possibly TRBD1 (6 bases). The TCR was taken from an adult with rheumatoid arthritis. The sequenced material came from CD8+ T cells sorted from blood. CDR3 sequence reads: CASSPTGTRDYEQYF. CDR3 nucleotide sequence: TGTGCCAGCAGCCCCACCGGGACACGGGACTACGAGCAGTACTTC.